The source of this T cell receptor beta chain is a study of blood T cell repertoires in COVID-19. Germline-derived CDR1 and CDR2 are MDHEN and SYDVKM. The CDR3 extends over 19 amino acids. Trimming pared 4 bases from V and 4 bases from J, leaving 23 bases between. Clones were sequenced by immunoSEQ multiplex PCR, and TCRdb holds only the in-frame ones, with some missing. The table has hundreds of thousands of clones, approximately 88% seen once; the top ten hold approximately 9%. This clone was observed a handful of times. The chain couples TRBV28 to TRBJ1-6, with TRBD1 as a possible D gene (5 bases). The sequence was obtained from a woman aged 18-29 years who had recovered from COVID-19. Material for sequencing was PBMCs or T cells enriched from blood (not recorded which). The CDR3 nucleotides are TGTGCCAGCAGTTCTATGCTGTTGGGCGGGGGACGGTATAATTCACCCCTCCACTTT. This encodes CASSSMLLGGGRYNSPLHF.